The rows below give T cell receptor beta chains drawn from one sample of a study of cytomegalovirus exposure and HLA in healthy donors. Measured with immunoSEQ multiplex PCR; TCRdb has only the in-frame clones, and not every one. The sample holds 90,000 to 120,000 clones, roughly 88% seen once. Sequences were obtained from PBMCs. Receptors originate from a young woman in good health and CMV-seronegative. Both conserved end residues are part of each CDR3. The D gene is left open where the match is weak. Expanded clones get a size class; other rows say once, few or many, or leave the size out.

V: TRBV2; D: TRBD1; J: TRBJ1-1; size: -; CDR3: CASREGKGATEAFF; DNA: TGTGCCAGCAGAGAAGGCAAGGGGGCCACGGAAGCTTTCTTT
V: TRBV28; D: -; J: TRBJ1-2; size: -; CDR3: CASSQNSFYGYTF; DNA: TGTGCCAGCAGCCAGAACAGTTTCTATGGCTACACCTTC
V: TRBV6-1; D: -; J: TRBJ1-4; size: -; CDR3: CASGKRGGEKLFF; DNA: TGTGCCAGCGGGAAACGGGGTGGTGAAAAACTGTTTTTT
V: TRBV6-5; D: TRBD1; J: TRBJ1-2; size: -; CDR3: CASKLGQGLDGYTF; DNA: TGTGCCAGCAAACTTGGACAGGGTTTGGATGGCTACACCTTC
V: TRBV28; D: TRBD2; J: TRBJ2-5; size: -; CDR3: CASSPTGLEKETQYF; DNA: TGTGCCAGCAGTCCAACTGGACTAGAAAAAGAGACCCAGTACTTC
V: TRBV6-6; D: -; J: TRBJ2-7; size: few; CDR3: CASSTDTYEQYF; DNA: TGTGCCAGCAGTACTGACACCTACGAGCAGTACTTC
V: TRBV4-1; D: TRBD2; J: TRBJ2-1; size: -; CDR3: CASSPLDGRNEQFF; DNA: TGCGCCAGCAGCCCCCTAGACGGGAGGAATGAGCAGTTCTTC
V: TRBV7-8; D: -; J: TRBJ1-1; size: -; CDR3: CASSPTYTEAFF; DNA: TGTGCCAGCAGCCCTACTTACACTGAAGCTTTCTTT
V: TRBV6-1; D: -; J: TRBJ2-3; size: -; CDR3: CASSEGGAADTQYF; DNA: TGTGCCAGCAGTGAAGGGGGCGCGGCAGATACGCAGTATTTT
V: TRBV30; D: TRBD1; J: TRBJ2-3; size: few; CDR3: CAWSLGQAPGRDTQYF; DNA: TGTGCCTGGAGTCTTGGACAGGCCCCTGGTCGGGATACGCAGTATTTT
V: TRBV28; D: -; J: TRBJ1-6; size: few; CDR3: CASSRPEEPYSPLHF; DNA: TGTGCCAGCAGCCGACCGGAGGAACCTTATTCACCCCTCCACTTT
V: TRBV29-1; D: -; J: TRBJ2-6; size: -; CDR3: CSVEEGGESGANVLTF; DNA: TGCAGCGTTGAAGAAGGAGGGGAGTCTGGGGCCAACGTCCTGACTTTC
V: TRBV5-1; D: -; J: TRBJ1-2; size: few; CDR3: CASSPLGSGTYGYTF; DNA: TGCGCCAGCAGCCCCTTGGGGAGCGGAACCTATGGCTACACCTTC
V: TRBV2; D: -; J: TRBJ2-7; size: -; CDR3: CASSDDIAGSYEQYF; DNA: TGTGCCAGCAGTGATGATATCGCGGGGTCCTACGAGCAGTACTTC
V: TRBV6-1; D: TRBD2; J: TRBJ2-2; size: -; CDR3: CASSVSGGDTGELFF; DNA: TGTGCCAGCAGTGTAAGCGGGGGGGACACCGGGGAGCTGTTTTTT